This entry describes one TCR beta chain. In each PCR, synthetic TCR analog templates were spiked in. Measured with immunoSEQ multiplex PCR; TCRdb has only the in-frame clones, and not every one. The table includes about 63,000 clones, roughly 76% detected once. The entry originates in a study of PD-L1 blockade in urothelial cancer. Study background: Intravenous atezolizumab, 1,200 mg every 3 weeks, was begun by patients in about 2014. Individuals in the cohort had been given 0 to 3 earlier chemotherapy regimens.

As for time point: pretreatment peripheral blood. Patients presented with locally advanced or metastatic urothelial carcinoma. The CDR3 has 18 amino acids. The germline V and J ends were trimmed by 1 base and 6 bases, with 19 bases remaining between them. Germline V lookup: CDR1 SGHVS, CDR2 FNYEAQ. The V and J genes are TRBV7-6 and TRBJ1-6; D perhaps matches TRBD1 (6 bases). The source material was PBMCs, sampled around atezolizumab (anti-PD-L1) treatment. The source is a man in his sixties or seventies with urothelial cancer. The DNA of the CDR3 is TGTGCCAGCAGCTTAGATTCAGTGACAGGTTCCCTTAATTCACCCCTCCACTTT. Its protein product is CASSLDSVTGSLNSPLHF.